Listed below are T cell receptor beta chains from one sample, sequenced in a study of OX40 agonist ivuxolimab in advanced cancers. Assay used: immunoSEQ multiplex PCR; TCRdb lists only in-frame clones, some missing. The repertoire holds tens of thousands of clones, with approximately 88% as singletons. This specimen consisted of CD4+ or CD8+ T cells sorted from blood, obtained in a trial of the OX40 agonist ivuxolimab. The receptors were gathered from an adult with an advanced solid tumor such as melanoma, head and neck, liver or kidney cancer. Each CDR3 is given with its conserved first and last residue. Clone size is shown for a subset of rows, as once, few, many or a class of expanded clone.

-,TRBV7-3,CASSPWGGETQYF
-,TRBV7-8,CASRRDPGGLGNTIYF
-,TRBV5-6,CASSLDRRDYEQYF
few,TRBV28,CASSLWVKEATNEKLFF
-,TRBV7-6,CASSLTSGGRAGYEQYF
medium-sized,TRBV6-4,CASSEGTDTQYF
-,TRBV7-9,CATTRLAGVLQDTQYF
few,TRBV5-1,CASSLVRDPNTDTQYF
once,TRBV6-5,CASSYLGQLEGYTF
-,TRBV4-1,CASSQDGQGLGANVLTF
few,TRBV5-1,CASTRSTGGSTEAFF
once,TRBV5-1,CASSPGLAGHNEQFF
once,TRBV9,CASSAGLAGDTQYF
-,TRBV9,CASSAGTGVVYEQYF
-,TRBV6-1,CASSVGGGQYF
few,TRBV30,CAWRLISYNEQFF
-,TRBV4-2,CASSETDMNTEAFF
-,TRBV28,CASSLSRTGGYGYTF
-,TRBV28,CASSFLAGGREQYF
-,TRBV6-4,CASSKKENNEQFF
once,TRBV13,CASSTRQGLTEAFF
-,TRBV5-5,CASSLAGAGRREGRYEQYF
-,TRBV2,CASSPLGLAGVEEETQYF
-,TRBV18,CASSPDSNYGYTF
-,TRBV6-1,CASRDSLHYEQYF
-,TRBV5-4,CASSGKDRGISYEQYF
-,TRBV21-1,CASSKERIAGGPPYEQYF
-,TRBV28,CASSLPLEREDSYEQYF
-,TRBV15,CATSRGTLPGNEQFF
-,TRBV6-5,CASSSGASTDTQYF
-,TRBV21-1,CASSKGPSGSSYEQYF
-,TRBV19,CASSHGVGETDTQYF
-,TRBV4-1,CASSQRRPRYDRREQYF
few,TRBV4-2,CASSQDRTSGYEQYF
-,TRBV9,CASSVADGSQDEQFF
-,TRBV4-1,CASSQAAYDYEQYF
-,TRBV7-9,CASSLSTGANVLTF
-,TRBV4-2,CASSQDPTSGSDEQFF
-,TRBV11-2,CASSLGTGSYEQYF
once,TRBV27,CASSLSPLDRGNTIYF
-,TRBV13,CASSFAGTGPTYEQYF
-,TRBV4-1,CASSQEPGRVPQHF
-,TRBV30,CAWKGDGSHLPDEQFF
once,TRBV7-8,CASSPGTGPGNTIYF
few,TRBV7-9,CASSPEGLNEQFF
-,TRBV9,CASSKTGAHSYEQYF
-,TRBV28,CASRLGLRRTEQYF
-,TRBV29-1,CSVEGGATYEQYF
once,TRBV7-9,CASSSTGPTNYGYTF